Sequencing of this T cell receptor beta chain was carried out in a study of blood T cells in healthy people across ages (dated by TCRdb to the mid-2010s). Concerning the study at large: In model experiments, template switching captured roughly one uniquely barcoded TCR beta cDNA molecule for every two T cells. Age-related changes in TCR beta repertoire diversity were measured in the study by deep sequencing normalized with unique cDNA molecular identifiers. The donors were split into four age groups: young (average about 15 years), middle-aged (roughly 39), aged (over 55) and long-lived (approximately 80). To avoid experimental bias, donors of different ages were randomly spread across the sequencing lanes. Two additional independent replicas of 1 million unique cDNA reads from the same blood draw were analyzed for two donors (one aged 18 to 30 and one aged 80 or older). Study-wide findings and limitations: As age increased, observed TCR beta diversity per million T cells dropped in a roughly linear way, and a significant reduction was already evident by age about 40. Because donor CMV infection status was unknown, age-related changes in expanded clonotypes were potentially confounded. Estimates of total diversity from one million sequenced T cells were regarded as lower bounds and underestimates. There was a strong correlation between observed TCR beta diversity and the percentage of naive T cells measured by flow cytometry. Compared with the aged group, the long-lived group had more naive CD4+ T cells, fewer expanded clones and increased TCR diversity, suggesting age selection. Conclusive comparison of naive and antigen-experienced compartments was prevented by the profiling of bulk unsorted PBMCs.

The donors were roughly 40 Caucasian individuals from Russia, aged about 6 to 95 years, who were systemically healthy. Around 10 milliliters of peripheral blood were drawn from each donor into EDTA-treated Vacutainer tubes. Ficoll-Paque density-gradient centrifugation was used to isolate PBMCs, with at least 6.5 million per sample. Trizol reagent was used to extract total RNA from the PBMCs, yielding at least 5.5 micrograms per sample. For every donor, flow cytometry on a PBMC aliquot measured the percentage of naive CD45RAhigh/CD27high T cells. This clonotype was seen a handful of times. There is no known antigen for this receptor. One base away there is no much larger clone; base qualities are not given. Libraries were constructed by 5' RACE. The sequencer was an Illumina HiSeq 2500. A second PCR of about 6 to 11 cycles was performed with a sample-barcoded 5' primer and a J-beta primer mix. Each TCR beta cDNA molecule received a unique molecular identifier from a template-switch 5' adaptor carrying 12 random nucleotides. Each sample yielded at least 2.5 million CDR3-containing paired-end reads. First-strand cDNA synthesis was performed from all RNA using the Mint cDNA synthesis kit, with priming by a TRBC-specific oligonucleotide. Following uracil-DNA glycosylase treatment, a first 18-cycle PCR with universal primers M1SS and BC2_uni_R was performed on all cDNA. For the original study's pipeline: For normalization, 1 million high-quality reads were randomly selected from each sample, with every read carrying a distinct molecular identifier. Reads sharing molecular identifiers were discarded rather than binned into consensus sequences. CDR3 identification, clonotype clustering and error correction used MiTCR with a Q25 quality threshold and the strictest error-elimination algorithm. A nonparametric unseen species model with Euler transformation was used to estimate a lower bound on total TCR beta diversity. TCRdb passed the public sequencing reads through fastp at Q25 and MiXCR, retaining productive beta sequences. Rows with a matching CDR3 protein are joined into one entry that keeps the most common DNA and genes. These V and J calls are TCRdb output, not the study's own analysis. The sample profile shows over 1,500,000 distinct CDR3 sequences; around half of them were found once. Of the sample, 2% to 2.5% is held by the ten largest clones.

As encoded in the germline V gene (reference sequence), CDR1 is SEHNR while CDR2 is FQNEAQ. V is shortened by 5 bases, J by 3 bases, and the region joining them spans 11 bases. The CDR3 sequence holds 13 residues, the cysteine and phenylalanine included. The CDR3 DNA has 39 bases and is translated from base 1. Sequenced: blood. The sequence joins TRBV7-9 to TRBJ2-7; TRBD2 is a possible D gene, resting on 5 matching bases. This receptor was identified in a woman between 35 and 50 years old in good health. The DNA sequence is as follows: TGTGCCAGCAGCGGAAACCGGGGCTACGAGCAGTACTTC. Protein translation: CASSGNRGYEQYF.